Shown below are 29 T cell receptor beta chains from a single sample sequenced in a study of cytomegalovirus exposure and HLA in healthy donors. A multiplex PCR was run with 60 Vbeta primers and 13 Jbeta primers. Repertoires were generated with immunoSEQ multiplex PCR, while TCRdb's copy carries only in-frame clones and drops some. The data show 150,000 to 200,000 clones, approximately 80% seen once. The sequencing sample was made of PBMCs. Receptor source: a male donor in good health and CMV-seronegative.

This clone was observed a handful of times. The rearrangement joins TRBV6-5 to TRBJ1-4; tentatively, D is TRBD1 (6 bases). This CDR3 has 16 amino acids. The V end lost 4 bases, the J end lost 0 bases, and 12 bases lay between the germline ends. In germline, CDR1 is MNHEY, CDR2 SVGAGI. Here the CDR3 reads CASSSAGATTNEKLFF. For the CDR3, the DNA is TGTGCCAGCAGTTCGGCAGGGGCAACAACTAATGAAAAACTGTTTTTT.

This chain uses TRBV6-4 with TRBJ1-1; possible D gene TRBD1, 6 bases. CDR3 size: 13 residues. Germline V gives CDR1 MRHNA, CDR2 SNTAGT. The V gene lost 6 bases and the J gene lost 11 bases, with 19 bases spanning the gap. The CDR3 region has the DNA TGTGCCAGCAGCGCCCACCCAGGGGAATCGGCTTTCTTT. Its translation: CASSAHPGESAFF.

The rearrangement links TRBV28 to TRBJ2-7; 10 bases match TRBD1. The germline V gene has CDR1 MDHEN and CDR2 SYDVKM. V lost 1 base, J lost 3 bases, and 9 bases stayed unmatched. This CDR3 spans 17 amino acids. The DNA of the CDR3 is TGTGCCAGCAGTTTATTGGGGGGACAGGGGATGATCTACGAGCAGTACTTC. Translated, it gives CASSLLGGQGMIYEQYF. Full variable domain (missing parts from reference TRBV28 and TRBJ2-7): DVKVTQSSRYLVKRTGEKVFLECVQDMDHENMFWYRQDPGLGLRLIYFSYDVKMKEKGDIPEGYSVSREKKERFSLILESASTNQTSMYLCASSLLGGQGMIYEQYFGPGTRLTVT.

CDR3 nucleotides: TGTGCCAGCAGTGCCCGGGGGGAAGGCACCGGGGAGCTGTTTTTT. It is translated as CASSARGEGTGELFF. The V call is TRBV2, the J call TRBJ2-2; 7 nucleotides align to TRBD2. CDR3 length: 15 residues. Germline trimming cut 4 bases from V and 4 bases from J; bases unmatched to any gene: 6. Per germline, CDR1 SNHLY and CDR2 FYNNEI. The whole variable domain, filled in from reference TRBV2 and TRBJ2-2, reads EPEVTQTPSHQVTQMGQEVILRCVPISNHLYFYWYRQILGQKVEFLVSFYNNEISEKSEIFDDQFSVERPDGSNFTLKIRSTKLEDSAMYFCASSARGEGTGELFFGEGSRLTVL.

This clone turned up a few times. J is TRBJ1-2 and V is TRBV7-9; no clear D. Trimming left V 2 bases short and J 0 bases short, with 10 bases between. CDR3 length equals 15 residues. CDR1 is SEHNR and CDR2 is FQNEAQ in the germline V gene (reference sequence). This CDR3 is CASSLSLSANYGYTF. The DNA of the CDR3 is TGTGCCAGCAGCTTATCATTATCAGCTAACTATGGCTACACCTTC.

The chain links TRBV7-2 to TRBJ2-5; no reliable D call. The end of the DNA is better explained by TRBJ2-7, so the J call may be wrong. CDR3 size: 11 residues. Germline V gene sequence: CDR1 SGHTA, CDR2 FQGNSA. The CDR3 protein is CASSLANEQYF. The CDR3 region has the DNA TGTGCCAGCAGCTTAGCGAACGAGCAGTACTTC.

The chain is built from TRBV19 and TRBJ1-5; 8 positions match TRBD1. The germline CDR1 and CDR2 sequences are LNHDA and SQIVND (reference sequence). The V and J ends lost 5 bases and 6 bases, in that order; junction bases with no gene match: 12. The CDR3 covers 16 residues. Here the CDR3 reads CASSGGGQGLFQPQHF. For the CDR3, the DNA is TGTGCCAGTAGTGGGGGAGGACAGGGATTATTTCAGCCCCAGCATTTT.

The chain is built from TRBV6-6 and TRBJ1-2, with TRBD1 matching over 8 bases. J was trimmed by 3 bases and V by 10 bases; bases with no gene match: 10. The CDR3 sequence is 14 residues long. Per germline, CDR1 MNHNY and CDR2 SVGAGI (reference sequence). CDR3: CATPGQGRDYGYTF. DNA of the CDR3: TGTGCCACCCCAGGACAGGGTCGGGACTATGGCTACACCTTC.

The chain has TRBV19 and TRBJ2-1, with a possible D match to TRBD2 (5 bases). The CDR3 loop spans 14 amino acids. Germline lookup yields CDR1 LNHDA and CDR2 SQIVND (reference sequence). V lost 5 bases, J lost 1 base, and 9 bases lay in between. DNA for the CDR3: TGTGCCAGTAGTCCCGGGAAATCCTACAATGAGCAGTTCTTC. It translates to CASSPGKSYNEQFF. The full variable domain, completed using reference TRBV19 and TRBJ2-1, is DGGITQSPKYLFRKEGQNVTLSCEQNLNHDAMYWYRQDPGQGLRLIYYSQIVNDFQKGDIAEGYSVSREKKESFPLTVTSAQKNPTAFYLCASSPGKSYNEQFFGPGTRLTVL.

CDR3 nucleotides: TGTGCCAGCAGCTTGGCCGGATGGGGCGTTAATGAAAAACTGTTTTTT. This sequence encodes CASSLAGWGVNEKLFF. The chain carries TRBV5-6 and TRBJ1-4, with TRBD1 as a possible D gene (5 bases). This CDR3 comprises 16 residues. Germline V gives CDR1 SGHDT, CDR2 YYEEEE. Trimming removed 0 bases at V and 4 bases at J, with 13 bases between.

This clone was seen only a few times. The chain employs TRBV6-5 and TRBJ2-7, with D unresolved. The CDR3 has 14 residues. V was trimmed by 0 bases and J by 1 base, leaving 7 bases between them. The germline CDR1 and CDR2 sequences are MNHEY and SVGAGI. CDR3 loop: CASSYSELSYEQYF. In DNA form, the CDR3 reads TGTGCCAGCAGTTACTCGGAGCTGTCCTACGAGCAGTACTTC.

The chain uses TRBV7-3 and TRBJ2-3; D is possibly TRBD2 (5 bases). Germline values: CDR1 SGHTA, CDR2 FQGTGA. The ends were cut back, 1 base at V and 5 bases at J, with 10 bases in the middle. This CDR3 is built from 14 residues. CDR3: CASSLMTRGDTQYF. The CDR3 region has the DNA TGTGCCAGCAGCTTAATGACCCGGGGAGATACGCAGTATTTT.

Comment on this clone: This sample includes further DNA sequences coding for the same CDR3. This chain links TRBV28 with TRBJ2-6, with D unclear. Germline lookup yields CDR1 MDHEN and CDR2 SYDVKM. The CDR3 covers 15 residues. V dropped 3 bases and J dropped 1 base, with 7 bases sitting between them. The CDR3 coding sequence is TGTGCCAGCAGTTTTTCAGGATCTGGGGCCAACGTCCTGACTTTC. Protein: CASSFSGSGANVLTF.

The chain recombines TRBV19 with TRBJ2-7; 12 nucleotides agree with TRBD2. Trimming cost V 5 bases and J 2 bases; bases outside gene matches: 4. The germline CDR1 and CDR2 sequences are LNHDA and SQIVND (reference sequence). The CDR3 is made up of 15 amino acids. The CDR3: CASSPRTSGTYEQYF. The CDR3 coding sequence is TGTGCCAGTAGTCCACGGACTAGCGGGACCTACGAGCAGTACTTC.

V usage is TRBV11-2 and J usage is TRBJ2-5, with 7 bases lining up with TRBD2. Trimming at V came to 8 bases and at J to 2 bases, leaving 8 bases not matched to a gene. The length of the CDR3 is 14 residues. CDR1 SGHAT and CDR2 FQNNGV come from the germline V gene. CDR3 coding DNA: TGTGCCAGCGAGAAGGCGGGAGCGCAAGAGACCCAGTACTTC. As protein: CASEKAGAQETQYF.

This CDR3 reads CASSLVSRGGETQYF. CDR3 in DNA: TGTGCCAGCAGCTTAGTTAGCAGGGGTGGGGAGACCCAGTACTTC. V gene TRBV7-2 combines with J gene TRBJ2-5; D might be TRBD1 (6 bases). The CDR3 length is 15 residues. CDR1 and CDR2 from the germline V gene are SGHTA and FQGNSA. The V end was cut by 1 base, the J end by 5 bases, with 14 bases between. Looking up the rest from reference TRBV7-2 and TRBJ2-5 gives the full variable domain: GAGVSQSPSNKVTEKGKDVELRCDPISGHTALYWYRQSLGQGLEFLIYFQGNSAPDKSGLPSDRFSAERTGGSVSTLTIQRTQQEDSAVYLCASSLVSRGGETQYFGPGTRLLVL.

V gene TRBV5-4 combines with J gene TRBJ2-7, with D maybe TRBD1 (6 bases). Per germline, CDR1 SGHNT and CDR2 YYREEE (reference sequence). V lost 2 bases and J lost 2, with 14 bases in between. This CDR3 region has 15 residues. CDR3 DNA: TGTGCCAGCAGCTTTTCTCAAGACAGGACCTACGAGCAGTACTTC. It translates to CASSFSQDRTYEQYF.

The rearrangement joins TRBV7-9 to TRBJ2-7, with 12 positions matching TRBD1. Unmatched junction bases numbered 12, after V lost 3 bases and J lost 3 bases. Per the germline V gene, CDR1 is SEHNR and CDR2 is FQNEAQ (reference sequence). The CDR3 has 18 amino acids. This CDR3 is CASSLVGSGTGGVYEQYF. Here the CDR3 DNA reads TGTGCCAGCAGCTTGGTTGGTAGTGGGACAGGGGGCGTCTACGAGCAGTACTTC.

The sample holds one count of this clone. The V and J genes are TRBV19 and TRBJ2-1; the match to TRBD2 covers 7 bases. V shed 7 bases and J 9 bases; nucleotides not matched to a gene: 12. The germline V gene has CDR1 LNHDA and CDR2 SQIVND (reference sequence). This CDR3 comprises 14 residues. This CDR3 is CASKSILGGVEQFF. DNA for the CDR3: TGTGCCAGTAAATCAATCTTGGGAGGGGTTGAGCAGTTCTTC.

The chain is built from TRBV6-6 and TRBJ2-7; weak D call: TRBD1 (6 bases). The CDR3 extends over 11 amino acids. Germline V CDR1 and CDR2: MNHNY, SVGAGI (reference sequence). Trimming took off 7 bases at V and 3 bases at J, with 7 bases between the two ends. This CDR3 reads CASNRDYEQYF. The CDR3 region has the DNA TGTGCCAGCAACAGGGACTACGAGCAGTACTTC.

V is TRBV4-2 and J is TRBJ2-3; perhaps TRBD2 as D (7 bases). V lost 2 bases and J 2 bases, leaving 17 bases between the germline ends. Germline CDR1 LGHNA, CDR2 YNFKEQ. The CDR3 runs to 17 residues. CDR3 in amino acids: CASSQWGGRENTDTQYF. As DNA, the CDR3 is TGTGCCAGCAGCCAATGGGGGGGGCGGGAGAACACAGATACGCAGTATTTT.

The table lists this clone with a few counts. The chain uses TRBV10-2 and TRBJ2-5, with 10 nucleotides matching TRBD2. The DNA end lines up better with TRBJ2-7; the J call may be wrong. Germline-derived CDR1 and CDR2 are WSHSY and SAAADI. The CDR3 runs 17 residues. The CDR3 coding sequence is TGCGCCAGCAGGACCATCCCTACTAGCGGGATCTCCTACGAGCAGTACTTC. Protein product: CASRTIPTSGISYEQYF.

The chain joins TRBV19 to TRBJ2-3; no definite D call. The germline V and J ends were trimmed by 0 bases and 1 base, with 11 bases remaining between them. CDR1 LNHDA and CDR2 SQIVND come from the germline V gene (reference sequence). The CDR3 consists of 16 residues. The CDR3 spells CASSIEGGPGTDTQYF. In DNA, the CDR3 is TGTGCCAGTAGTATAGAAGGTGGGCCCGGCACAGATACGCAGTATTTT.

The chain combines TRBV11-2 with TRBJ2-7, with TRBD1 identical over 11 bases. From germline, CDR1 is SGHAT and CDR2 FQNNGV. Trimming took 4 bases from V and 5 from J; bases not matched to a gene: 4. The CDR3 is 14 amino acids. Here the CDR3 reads CASSSPGQGDEQYF. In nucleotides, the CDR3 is TGTGCCAGCAGCTCCCCGGGACAGGGGGACGAGCAGTACTTC.

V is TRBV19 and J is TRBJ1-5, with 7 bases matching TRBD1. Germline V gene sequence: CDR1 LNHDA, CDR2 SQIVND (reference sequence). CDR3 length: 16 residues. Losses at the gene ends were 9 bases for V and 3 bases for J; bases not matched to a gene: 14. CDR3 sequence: CASNLGGTELNQPQHF. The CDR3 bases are TGTGCCAGCAACCTAGGGGGGACAGAACTCAATCAGCCCCAGCATTTT.

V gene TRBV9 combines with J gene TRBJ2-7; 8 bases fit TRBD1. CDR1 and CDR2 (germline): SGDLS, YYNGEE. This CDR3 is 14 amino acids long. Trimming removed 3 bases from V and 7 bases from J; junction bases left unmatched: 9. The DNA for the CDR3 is TGTGCCAGCAGCGGCCCCGGGACAGGTCGGGAGCAGTACTTC. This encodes CASSGPGTGREQYF. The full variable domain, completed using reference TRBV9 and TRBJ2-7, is DSGVTQTPKHLITATGQRVTLRCSPRSGDLSVYWYQQSLDQGLQFLIQYYNGEERAKGNILERFSAQQFPDLHSELNLSSLELGDSALYFCASSGPGTGREQYFGPGTRLTVT.

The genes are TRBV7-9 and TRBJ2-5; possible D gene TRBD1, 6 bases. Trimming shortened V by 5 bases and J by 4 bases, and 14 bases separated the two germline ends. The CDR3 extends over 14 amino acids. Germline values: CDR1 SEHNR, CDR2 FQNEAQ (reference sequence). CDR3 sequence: CASSPQGSGETQYF. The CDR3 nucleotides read TGTGCCAGCAGCCCCCAGGGGAGTGGAGAGACCCAGTACTTC.

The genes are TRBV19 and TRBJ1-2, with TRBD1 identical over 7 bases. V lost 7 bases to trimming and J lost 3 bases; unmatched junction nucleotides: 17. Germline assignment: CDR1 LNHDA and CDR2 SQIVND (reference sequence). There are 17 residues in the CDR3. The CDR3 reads CASTNPYRDSNHYGYTF. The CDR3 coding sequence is TGTGCCAGTACCAACCCATACCGGGACAGCAACCACTATGGCTACACCTTC. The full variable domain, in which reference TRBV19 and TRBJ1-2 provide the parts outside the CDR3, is DGGITQSPKYLFRKEGQNVTLSCEQNLNHDAMYWYRQDPGQGLRLIYYSQIVNDFQKGDIAEGYSVSREKKESFPLTVTSAQKNPTAFYLCASTNPYRDSNHYGYTFGSGTRLTVV.

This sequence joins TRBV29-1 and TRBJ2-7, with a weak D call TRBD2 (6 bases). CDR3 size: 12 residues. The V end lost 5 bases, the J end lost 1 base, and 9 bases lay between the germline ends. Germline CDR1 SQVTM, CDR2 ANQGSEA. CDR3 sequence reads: CSVLAPSYEQYF. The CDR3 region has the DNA TGCAGCGTTCTAGCGCCTTCCTACGAGCAGTACTTC.